The clone carrying this T cell receptor beta chain was observed a handful of times. The entry originates in a study of Ad26.COV2.S vaccination and SARS-CoV-2 variants. Produced via immunoSEQ multiplex PCR; TCRdb's table is partial and in-frame only. The sample carries about 680,000 clones, roughly nine tenths recorded once. The treatment was: roughly 18 received Ad26.COV2.S at low or high dose, single or two shots; about five received placebo; per-sample allocation not given. Samples came from day 63 after the first vaccine or placebo injection. Germline V gene lookup returns CDR1 SEHNR and CDR2 FQNEAQ (reference sequence). CDR3 size: 12 residues. Trimming cost V 2 bases and J 9 bases, with 5 bases left between them.

The specimen comprised peripheral blood, sampled in a trial of Ad26.COV2.S vaccine versus placebo. The genes are TRBV7-9 and TRBJ1-6; D not resolved. The clonotype comes from a person between 18 and 60 years old who received the Ad26.COV2.S COVID-19 vaccine or a placebo. The CDR3 sequence: CASSLNLSPLHF. The CDR3 DNA sequence: TGTGCCAGCAGCTTAAACCTTTCACCCCTCCACTTT.